Sequencing of this T cell receptor beta chain was carried out in a study of identical twins. Study findings and constraints: It was possible that invariant MAIT and iNKT cells partly confounded the zero-insertion analyses. Fewer insertions were carried by abundant cord blood beta clonotypes, but none was seen in memory repertoires. Not following the same donors, the study drew its conclusions from cross-sectional statistical analysis.

There are many counts of this clonotype. Its antigen is unknown. This CDR3 has 14 amino acids. The germline V and J ends were trimmed by 3 bases and 2 bases, with 11 bases remaining between them. From germline, CDR1 is MDHEN and CDR2 SYDVKM. Unique molecular identifiers were present on the cDNA, and a universal primer site came from template switching. TCRdb itself ran the 5' RACE reads through MiXCR, one entry per CDR3 protein. The sample gives 350,000 to 400,000 distinct CDR3 sequences, about 9% of which show up once; approximately 9.3% is in the top ten. The chain links TRBV28 to TRBJ2-7; D may match TRBD1 or TRBD2 (5 bases each). The clonotype comes from a woman between 45 and 65 years old in good health. Sequencing input: naive T cells sorted from blood. The CDR3 reads CASSFVGDPYEQYF. CDR3 DNA: TGTGCCAGCAGTTTTGTGGGGGACCCCTACGAGCAGTACTTC.